This T cell receptor (beta chain) was obtained from a study of T-cell memory formation after mild COVID-19. Study-wide findings and caveats: Shrinking CD4+ clones were chiefly CM and EM; CD8+ ones were chiefly EMRA.

TCRdb re-called the 5' RACE reads through MiXCR, storing one row per CDR3 protein. The sample lists tens of thousands of distinct CDR3 sequences; over 12% were seen once. As for this clonotype: Its specificity is unknown.

The sequence came from a young man who had mild COVID-19 (a few samples of this study predate the infection). Cell type and time point are not known. The specimen was PBMCs or a T cell subset sorted from them (not recorded which).

CDR3 protein: CASSLGGTGGQPQHF. The CDR3 DNA is TGTGCCAGCAGCTTAGGCGGGACAGGGGGTCAGCCCCAGCATTTT. The chain carries TRBV7-2 and TRBJ1-5; 11 bases map to TRBD1. This CDR3 region has 15 residues. Germline V CDR1 and CDR2: SGHTA, FQGNSA. Losses at the gene ends were 1 base for V and 6 bases for J; bases not matched to a gene: 2.